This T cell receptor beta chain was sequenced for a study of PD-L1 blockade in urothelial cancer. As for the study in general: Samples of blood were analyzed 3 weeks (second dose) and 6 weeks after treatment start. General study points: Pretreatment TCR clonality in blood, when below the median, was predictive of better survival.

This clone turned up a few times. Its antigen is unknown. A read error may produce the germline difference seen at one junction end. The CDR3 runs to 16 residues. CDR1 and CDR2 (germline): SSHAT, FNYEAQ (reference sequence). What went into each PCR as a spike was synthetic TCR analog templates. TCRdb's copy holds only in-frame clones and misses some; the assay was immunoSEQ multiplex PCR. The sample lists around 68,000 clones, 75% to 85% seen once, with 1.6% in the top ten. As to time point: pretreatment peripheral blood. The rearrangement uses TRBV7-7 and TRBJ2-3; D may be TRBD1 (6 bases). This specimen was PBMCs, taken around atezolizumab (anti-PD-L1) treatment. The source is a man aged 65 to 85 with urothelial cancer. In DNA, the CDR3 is TGTGCTAGCAGCCCTTATTTAAACAGGGCTGCAGATACGCAGTATTTT. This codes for CASSPYLNRAADTQYF.